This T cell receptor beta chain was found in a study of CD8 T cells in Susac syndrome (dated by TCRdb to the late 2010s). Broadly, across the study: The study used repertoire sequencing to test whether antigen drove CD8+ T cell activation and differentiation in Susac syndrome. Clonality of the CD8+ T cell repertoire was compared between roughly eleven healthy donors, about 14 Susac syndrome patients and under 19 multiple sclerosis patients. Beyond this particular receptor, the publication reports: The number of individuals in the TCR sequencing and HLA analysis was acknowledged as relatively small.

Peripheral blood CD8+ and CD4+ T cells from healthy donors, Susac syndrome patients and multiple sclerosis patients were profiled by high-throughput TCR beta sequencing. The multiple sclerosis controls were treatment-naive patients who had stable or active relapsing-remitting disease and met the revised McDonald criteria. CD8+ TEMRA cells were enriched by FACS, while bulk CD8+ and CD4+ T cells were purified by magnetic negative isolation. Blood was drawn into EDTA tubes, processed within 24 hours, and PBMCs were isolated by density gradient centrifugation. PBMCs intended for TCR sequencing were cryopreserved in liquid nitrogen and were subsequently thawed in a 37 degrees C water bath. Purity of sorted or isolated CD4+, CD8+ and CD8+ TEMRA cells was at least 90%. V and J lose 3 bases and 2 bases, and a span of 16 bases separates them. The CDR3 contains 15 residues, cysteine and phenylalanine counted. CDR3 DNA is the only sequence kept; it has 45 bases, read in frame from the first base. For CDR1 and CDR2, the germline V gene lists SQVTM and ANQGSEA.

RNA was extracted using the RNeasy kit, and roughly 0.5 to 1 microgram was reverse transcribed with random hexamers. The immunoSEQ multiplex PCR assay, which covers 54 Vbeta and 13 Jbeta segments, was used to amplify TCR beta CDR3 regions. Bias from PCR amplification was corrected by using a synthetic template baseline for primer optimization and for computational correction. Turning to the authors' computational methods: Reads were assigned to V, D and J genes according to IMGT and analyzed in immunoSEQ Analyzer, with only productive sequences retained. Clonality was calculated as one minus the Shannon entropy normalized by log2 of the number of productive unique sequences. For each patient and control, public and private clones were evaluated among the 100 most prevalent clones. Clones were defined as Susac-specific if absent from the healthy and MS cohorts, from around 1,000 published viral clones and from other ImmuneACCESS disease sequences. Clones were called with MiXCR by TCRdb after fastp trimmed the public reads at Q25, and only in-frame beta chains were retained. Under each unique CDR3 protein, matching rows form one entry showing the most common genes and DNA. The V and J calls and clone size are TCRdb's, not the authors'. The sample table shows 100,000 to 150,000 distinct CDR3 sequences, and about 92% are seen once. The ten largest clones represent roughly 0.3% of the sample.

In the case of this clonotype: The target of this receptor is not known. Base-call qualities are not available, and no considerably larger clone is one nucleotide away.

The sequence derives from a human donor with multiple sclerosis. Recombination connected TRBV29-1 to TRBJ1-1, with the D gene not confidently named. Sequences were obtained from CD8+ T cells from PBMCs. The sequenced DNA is TGCAGCGTTGACCCTTGGGAACAGATTAACACTGAAGCTTTCTTT. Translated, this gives CSVDPWEQINTEAFF.